This T cell receptor beta chain was recorded in a study of blood T cell repertoires in COVID-19. As for the study in general: Material from acute and convalescent COVID-19 was sourced from the United States, Italy and Spain. The cDNA or gDNA used as material had been derived from T cells, B-cell-depleted T cells, or PBMCs.

Participants were placed into cohorts based on the clinical history they reported. Among Cohort 3 donors, those recovered had two negative PCRs, clearance, or symptom resolution. TCRdb's copy holds only in-frame clones and misses some; the assay was immunoSEQ multiplex PCR. The table lists roughly 260,000 clones, approximately 86% of them singletons, with about 2.7% in the top ten. Trimming left V 5 bases short and J 8 bases short, with 9 bases between. The CDR3 has 11 amino acids. CDR1 and CDR2 from the germline V gene are LNHDA and SQIVND (reference sequence). The sample comprised PBMCs or T cells enriched from blood (not recorded which). The sequence was collected from a woman aged 18-29 years who had recovered from COVID-19. The J gene is TRBJ1-2, the V gene TRBV19, with D unresolved. CDR3 DNA: TGTGCCAGTAGTTCAGGTTGGGGCTACACCTTC. It is translated as CASSSGWGYTF. The variable domain in full, with the rest retrieved from reference TRBV19 and TRBJ1-2, is DGGITQSPKYLFRKEGQNVTLSCEQNLNHDAMYWYRQDPGQGLRLIYYSQIVNDFQKGDIAEGYSVSREKKESFPLTVTSAQKNPTAFYLCASSSGWGYTFGSGTRLTVV.